Below, 25 T cell receptor beta chains from the same sample are listed, as sequenced in a study of technical replicates of blood from a few donors. Generated by immunoSEQ multiplex PCR, the TCRdb table keeps only in-frame clones and is missing some. This table has about 12,000 clones, about 95% appearing once. The sample consisted of PBMCs. These receptor sequences come from a human donor in good health.

This rearrangement joins TRBV5-5 to TRBJ2-1; D possibly corresponds to TRBD2 (6 bases). The V and J ends lost 4 bases and 0 bases respectively, with 14 bases between them. CDR1 is SGHKS, CDR2 YYEKEE, per germline (reference sequence). The CDR3 contains 16 residues. The CDR3 protein is CASSVSGLSSYNEQFF. The CDR3 nucleotides are TGTGCCAGCAGCGTATCAGGACTAAGCTCCTACAATGAGCAGTTCTTC.

V is TRBV6-5 and J is TRBJ2-5; D possibly corresponds to TRBD2 (5 bases). The CDR3 has 13 residues. The V gene's germline CDR1 is MNHEY and CDR2 SVGAGI. The ends were cut back, 3 bases at V and 2 bases at J, with 7 bases in the middle. The CDR3 loop reads CASSYTGQETQYF. Here the CDR3 DNA reads TGTGCCAGCAGTTATACGGGGCAAGAGACCCAGTACTTC.

The J gene is TRBJ1-4, the V gene TRBV11-2; tentatively, D is TRBD1 (5 bases). The CDR3 is 14 residues long. V dropped 4 bases and J dropped 10 bases, with 16 bases sitting between them. Germline V gene data show CDR1 as SGHAT and CDR2 as FQNNGV. The CDR3 loop is CASSSGDSWAKLFF. The DNA of the CDR3 is TGTGCCAGCAGCTCAGGTGACAGTTGGGCAAAACTGTTTTTT.

The chain has TRBV6-5 and TRBJ2-7; the match to TRBD2 covers 11 bases. This CDR3 spans 16 amino acids. Germline V gene lookup returns CDR1 MNHEY and CDR2 SVGAGI. The J segment lost 1 base and the V segment lost 0 bases, leaving 2 bases of the junction unmatched. The CDR3: CASSYSGTSGSYEQYF. In nucleotides, the CDR3 is TGTGCCAGCAGTTACTCGGGGACTAGCGGTTCCTACGAGCAGTACTTC.

J is TRBJ1-5 and V is TRBV30; the D is unclear. The CDR3 is 13 residues long. With 5 bases removed from V and 5 bases from J, the gap between germline ends came to 13 bases. Germline values: CDR1 GTSNPN, CDR2 SVGIG (reference sequence). The CDR3 DNA sequence: TGTGCCTGGTCCGGGCGGGGAGATCAGCCCCAGCATTTT. Protein: CAWSGRGDQPQHF.

The V call is TRBV10-1, the J call TRBJ1-5, with a weak D call TRBD1 (6 bases). V dropped 3 bases and J dropped 0 bases, with 6 bases sitting between them. Germline V gene sequence: CDR1 WNHNN, CDR2 SYGVQD (reference sequence). The CDR3 sequence is 14 residues long. The CDR3 nucleotides are TGCGCCAGCAGTGAAGGGGGTAGCAATCAGCCCCAGCATTTT. This codes for CASSEGGSNQPQHF.

The rearrangement uses TRBV28 and TRBJ2-3; 10 bases are a match to TRBD1. Germline V gene data show CDR1 as MDHEN and CDR2 as SYDVKM. J gave up 4 bases and V 7 bases, and 5 bases lay outside the gene matches. The CDR3 has 14 amino acids. As DNA, the CDR3 is TGTGCCAGCACCGGGACAGGGGTACCAGATACGCAGTATTTT. It yields the protein CASTGTGVPDTQYF.

The genes are TRBV30 and TRBJ1-3; D may be TRBD1 (6 bases). The CDR3 totals 14 residues. Germline V gene sequence: CDR1 GTSNPN, CDR2 SVGIG (reference sequence). The ends were cut back, 0 bases at V and 1 base at J, with 7 bases in the middle. The CDR3 coding sequence is TGTGCCTGGAGTGTCGGGACATCTGGAAACACCATATATTTT. Its translation: CAWSVGTSGNTIYF.

The chain employs TRBV7-6 and TRBJ2-3; 10 nucleotides match TRBD2. The germline V gene encodes CDR1 SGHVS and CDR2 FNYEAQ. The CDR3 extends over 16 amino acids. V dropped 5 bases and J dropped 1; count of bases not matched to a gene: 6. The CDR3 is CASSPGTSVRTDTQYF. The CDR3 DNA is TGTGCCAGCAGCCCAGGGACTAGCGTTCGCACAGATACGCAGTATTTT.

J is TRBJ2-2 and V is TRBV5-5; TRBD1 is a possible D gene (6 bases). Germline-derived CDR1 and CDR2 are SGHKS and YYEKEE (reference sequence). With 0 bases removed from V and 4 bases from J, the gap between germline ends came to 16 bases. CDR3 size: 17 residues. CDR3 region: CASSLAAGAGVTGELFF. Written as DNA, the CDR3 is TGTGCCAGCAGCTTGGCGGCCGGGGCAGGGGTCACCGGGGAGCTGTTTTTT.

The chain couples TRBV5-1 to TRBJ1-1; D perhaps matches TRBD1 (6 bases). The CDR3 loop spans 20 amino acids. Germline assignment: CDR1 SGHRS and CDR2 YFSETQ. V lost 0 bases and J 3 bases, leaving 27 bases between the germline ends. Here the CDR3 reads CASSLAGQGLLFRWDTEAFF. CDR3 sequence (DNA): TGCGCCAGCAGCTTGGCCGGGCAGGGGTTATTATTTCGATGGGACACTGAAGCTTTCTTT. Supplemented by reference TRBV5-1 and TRBJ1-1, the full variable domain reads KAGVTQTPRYLIKTRGQQVTLSCSPISGHRSVSWYQQTPGQGLQFLFEYFSETQRNKGNFPGRFSGRQFSNSRSEMNVSTLELGDSALYLCASSLAGQGLLFRWDTEAFFGQGTRLTVV.

The rearrangement joins TRBV7-9 to TRBJ1-3; weak D call: TRBD1 (6 bases). Trimming left V 8 bases short and J 0 bases short, with 23 bases between. The CDR3 covers 18 residues. Germline CDR1 reads SEHNR; CDR2 reads FQNEAQ (reference sequence). DNA of the CDR3: TGTGCCAGCGGGTCCCGGGGGGGGCGTACCAGCTCTGGAAACACCATATATTTT. This translates into CASGSRGGRTSSGNTIYF.

This clone was counted once. The chain recombines TRBV6-6 with TRBJ2-7; weak D call: TRBD2 (5 bases). CDR1 and CDR2 from the germline V gene are MNHNY and SVGAGI (reference sequence). The CDR3 contains 16 residues. V lost 6 bases and J 2 bases, leaving 20 bases between the germline ends. CDR3 coding DNA: TGTGCCAGCAGGGACTCCCCCTTGCGGGCGCCCTACGAGCAGTACTTC. It codes for CASRDSPLRAPYEQYF.

The chain couples TRBV28 to TRBJ2-7; 9 positions agree with TRBD2. The V segment lost 6 bases and the J segment 5 bases; nucleotides outside the gene matches: 5. Germline CDR1 reads MDHEN; CDR2 reads SYDVKM. The CDR3 length is 13 residues. The CDR3 bases are TGTGCCAGCAGGGCCGGCGGGGGGGACGAGCAGTACTTC. Protein: CASRAGGGDEQYF.

The chain couples TRBV9 to TRBJ2-1; 8 bases are shared with TRBD2. With V trimmed by 0 bases and J by 5 bases, 7 bases remained unmatched. The germline gives CDR1 SGDLS, CDR2 YYNGEE. The CDR3 is made up of 16 amino acids. The CDR3 spells CASSVDPGGPHNEQFF. DNA of the CDR3: TGTGCCAGCAGCGTAGATCCGGGAGGGCCCCACAATGAGCAGTTCTTC.

The rearrangement uses TRBV25-1 and TRBJ2-1; 8 bases map to TRBD2. In germline, CDR1 is MGHDK, CDR2 SYGVNS. Trimming took 10 bases from V and 5 from J; bases not matched to a gene: 13. There are 15 residues in the CDR3. The CDR3 protein is CATLRAGGYNNEQFF. CDR3 sequence (DNA): TGTGCCACCTTGAGGGCGGGAGGTTATAACAATGAGCAGTTCTTC.

The V and J genes are TRBV15 and TRBJ1-3; no clear D gene. Germline CDR1 LNHNV, CDR2 YYDKDF (reference sequence). Trimming left V 5 bases short and J 0 bases short, with 17 bases between. This CDR3 is built from 17 residues. The CDR3 coding sequence is TGTGCCACCAGCGGAGGAAGGTTCGGGAGCTCTGGAAACACCATATATTTT. This translates into CATSGGRFGSSGNTIYF.

The chain uses TRBV20-1 and TRBJ2-3, with 10 positions matching TRBD2. The CDR3 has 11 residues. The J segment lost 14 bases and the V segment lost 6 bases, leaving 8 bases of the junction unmatched. Germline CDR1 reads DFQATT; CDR2 reads SNEGSKA (reference sequence). CDR3 region: CSAPSGRAPYF. CDR3 sequence (DNA): TGCAGTGCCCCAAGCGGGAGGGCTCCGTATTTT.

The chain links TRBV4-1 to TRBJ2-5; TRBD2 aligns across 13 bases. Germline loops: CDR1 MGHRA, CDR2 YSYEKL. V trimming: 0 bases; J trimming: 7 bases; junction bases outside the gene matches: 5. The CDR3 runs 16 residues. CDR3 residues: CASSQDRTSGGGTQYF. The CDR3 DNA sequence: TGCGCCAGCAGCCAAGATAGGACTAGCGGGGGAGGGACCCAGTACTTC.

This chain links TRBV7-9 with TRBJ2-2; a possible D gene is TRBD1 (6 bases). Trimming shortened V by 9 bases and J by 5 bases, and 22 bases separated the two germline ends. Germline V gives CDR1 SEHNR, CDR2 FQNEAQ (reference sequence). This CDR3 comprises 16 residues. CDR3 sequence (DNA): TGTGCCAGTTCCAAGGGGGAAGCGATATTGACCGGGGAGCTGTTTTTT. It yields the protein CASSKGEAILTGELFF.

V gene TRBV7-9 combines with J gene TRBJ1-1; the D gene is possibly TRBD1 (5 bases). V lost 4 bases, J lost 1 base, and 10 bases lay in between. The CDR3 length is 14 residues. CDR1 SEHNR and CDR2 FQNEAQ come from the germline V gene (reference sequence). The CDR3 loop reads CASSWGVANTEAFF. In nucleotides, the CDR3 is TGTGCCAGCAGCTGGGGGGTGGCGAACACTGAAGCTTTCTTT.

The gene calls are TRBV6-5 and TRBJ2-7; D may be TRBD2 (5 bases). CDR1 is MNHEY, CDR2 SVGAGI, per germline. With 4 bases removed from V and 6 bases from J, the gap between germline ends came to 19 bases. There are 15 residues in the CDR3. The chain's CDR3 is CASSLNGISLREQYF. CDR3 sequence (DNA): TGTGCCAGCAGTTTAAACGGGATCAGCCTGCGCGAGCAGTACTTC.

The V and J genes are TRBV27 and TRBJ2-7; weak D call: TRBD2 (6 bases). The CDR3 loop spans 13 amino acids. Trimming removed 5 bases from V and 7 bases from J, with 15 bases in between. Germline CDR1 reads MNHEY; CDR2 reads SMNVEV (reference sequence). The chain's CDR3 is CASSPTVAGEQYF. CDR3 coding DNA: TGTGCCAGCAGTCCGACGGTTGCGGGGGAGCAGTACTTC.

The rearrangement uses TRBV11-3 and TRBJ2-3; D is perhaps TRBD2 (6 bases). In germline, CDR1 is SGHNT, CDR2 YENEEA. Trimming took off 1 base at V and 5 bases at J, with 13 bases between the two ends. The length of the CDR3 is 15 residues. The CDR3 DNA reads as TGTGCCAGCAGCTTAGGGTCGGGGGAGAGAGATACGCAGTATTTT. Translating gives CASSLGSGERDTQYF. The entire variable domain, with the rest obtained from reference TRBV11-3 and TRBJ2-3, is as follows: EAGVVQSPRYKIIEKKQPVAFWCNPISGHNTLYWYLQNLGQGPELLIRYENEEAVDDSQLPKDRFSAERLKGVDSTLKIQPAELGDSAVYLCASSLGSGERDTQYFGPGTRLTVL.

The V and J genes are TRBV5-1 and TRBJ2-1, with 13 positions matching TRBD2. Germline V gives CDR1 SGHRS, CDR2 YFSETQ. The CDR3 contains 14 residues. With V trimmed by 0 bases and J by 15 bases, 6 bases remained unmatched. For the CDR3, the DNA is TGCGCCAGCAGCTTGGGACTAGCGGGAGGCCATTTGTTCTTC. It translates to CASSLGLAGGHLFF. Drawing the rest from reference TRBV5-1 and TRBJ2-1, the complete variable domain is KAGVTQTPRYLIKTRGQQVTLSCSPISGHRSVSWYQQTPGQGLQFLFEYFSETQRNKGNFPGRFSGRQFSNSRSEMNVSTLELGDSALYLCASSLGLAGGHLFFGPGTRLTVL.